These 6 T cell receptor beta chains came from one sample sequenced in a study of OX40 agonist ivuxolimab in advanced cancers. Assay used: immunoSEQ multiplex PCR; TCRdb lists only in-frame clones, some missing. The table has 65,000 to 90,000 clones, about 94% seen once. The starting material was CD4+ or CD8+ T cells sorted from blood, obtained in a trial of the OX40 agonist ivuxolimab. The source is an adult with an advanced solid tumor such as melanoma, head and neck, liver or kidney cancer.

The rearrangement links TRBV28 to TRBJ2-3, with 8 nucleotides matching TRBD1. In germline, CDR1 is MDHEN, CDR2 SYDVKM. The CDR3 length is 14 residues. The V segment lost 5 bases and the J segment 5 bases; nucleotides outside the gene matches: 6. In nucleotides, the CDR3 is TGTGCCAGCAGTGCAGGCAGGGGGCAAGATACGCAGTATTTT. This encodes CASSAGRGQDTQYF.

The chain carries TRBV6-5 and TRBJ1-1; no clear D. The CDR3 extends over 13 amino acids. Germline V gene lookup returns CDR1 MNHEY and CDR2 SVGAGI. V lost 11 bases, J lost 3 bases, and 16 bases lay in between. As DNA, the CDR3 is TGTGCCTCCTCTTCGGGGTGGTACACTGAAGCTTTCTTT. This translates into CASSSGWYTEAFF.

The CDR3 loop reads CASSAPGLVLEQFF. The DNA for the CDR3 is TGTGCCAGCAGTGCTCCGGGACTGGTCCTGGAGCAGTTCTTC. The chain recombines TRBV27 with TRBJ2-1; tentatively, D is TRBD2 (6 bases). The germline V gene encodes CDR1 MNHEY and CDR2 SMNVEV (reference sequence). Trimming shortened V by 5 bases and J by 10 bases, and 18 bases separated the two germline ends. The CDR3 sequence is 14 residues long.

J is TRBJ2-7 and V is TRBV18; D not certain. This CDR3 region has 13 residues. Trimming shortened V by 2 bases and J by 3 bases, and 8 bases separated the two germline ends. Germline CDR1 and CDR2: KGHSH and LQKENI. Written as DNA, the CDR3 is TGTGCCAGCTCACCAGACTGGGACTACGAGCAGTACTTC. It encodes CASSPDWDYEQYF.

The rearrangement uses TRBV6-1 and TRBJ1-1; possibly TRBD1 for D (6 bases). The CDR3 spans 13 residues. The germline V and J ends were trimmed by 5 bases and 4 bases, with 11 bases remaining between them. Germline CDR1 reads MNHNS; CDR2 reads SASEGT. The CDR3 DNA sequence: TGTGCCAGCAGTTGGACAGAGGGCACTGAAGCTTTCTTT. This encodes CASSWTEGTEAFF.

J is TRBJ1-3 and V is TRBV7-8; D call uncertain. The CDR3 is 16 residues long. Germline CDR1 SGHVS, CDR2 FQNEAQ. Between the trimmed V and J ends, which lost 1 base and 0 bases, there was a span of 10 bases. Written as DNA, the CDR3 is TGTGCCAGCAGCTTAGGCGGGTGGAGCTCTGGAAACACCATATATTTT. This translates into CASSLGGWSSGNTIYF. Combining the CDR3 with reference TRBV7-8 and TRBJ1-3 gives the whole variable domain GAGVSQSPRYKVAKRGQDVALRCDPISGHVSLFWYQQALGQGPEFLTYFQNEAQLDKSGLPSDRFFAERPEGSVSTLKIQRTQQEDSAVYLCASSLGGWSSGNTIYFGEGSWLTVV.